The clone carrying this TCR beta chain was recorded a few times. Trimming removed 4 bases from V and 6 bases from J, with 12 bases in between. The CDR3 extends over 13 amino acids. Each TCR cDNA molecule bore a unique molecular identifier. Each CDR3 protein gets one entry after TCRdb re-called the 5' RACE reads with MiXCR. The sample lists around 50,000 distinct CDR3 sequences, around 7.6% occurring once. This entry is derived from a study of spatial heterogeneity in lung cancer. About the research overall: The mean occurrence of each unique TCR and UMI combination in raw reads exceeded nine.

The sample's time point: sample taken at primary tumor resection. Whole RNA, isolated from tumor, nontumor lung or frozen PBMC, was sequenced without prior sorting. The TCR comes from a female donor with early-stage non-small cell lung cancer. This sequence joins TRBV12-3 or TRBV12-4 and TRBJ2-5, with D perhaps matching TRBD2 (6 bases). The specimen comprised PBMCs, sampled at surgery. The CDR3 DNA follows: TGTGCCAGCAGTTCGGCGGGGCGGAAGACCCAGTACTTC. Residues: CASSSAGRKTQYF.